These 21 T cell receptor beta chains came from one sample sequenced in a study of prognosis after radiotherapy for stage I lung cancer. Template was genomic DNA; TCR beta CDR3 amplified in two multiplex PCR rounds. The authors ran first-round PCR with primers specific to each TRBV and TRBJ gene. Via MiXCR, TCRdb re-called the multiplex PCR reads, giving one row per CDR3 protein. The profile shows over 20,000 distinct CDR3 sequences, 40% of them singletons. Source: PBMCs, taken before or after stereotactic body radiation therapy (not recorded which). Receptor source: a donor over 45 with non-small cell lung cancer.

The sample holds many counts of this clonotype. The chain carries TRBV6-5 and TRBJ2-3; TRBD2 agrees at 7 bases. Per germline, CDR1 MNHEY and CDR2 SVGAGI. V trimming: 4 bases; J trimming: 0 bases; junction bases outside the gene matches: 4. The CDR3 has 15 amino acids. The CDR3 DNA follows: TGTGCCAGCAGTTCGAGCGGGGCAAGCACAGATACGCAGTATTTT. Residues: CASSSSGASTDTQYF.

Comments on this clonotype: A much larger clone lies one base from this, so it may be a read error. The J gene is TRBJ1-1, the V gene TRBV14; D remains unclear. V lost 2 bases, J lost 3 bases, and 7 bases lay in between. The CDR3 sequence is 13 residues long. Germline CDR1 and CDR2: SGHDN and FVKESK. The CDR3 loop reads CASSQYRDTEAFF. The CDR3 coding sequence is TGTGCCAGCAGCCAATATCGGGACACTGAAGCTTTCTTT.

The sample holds many counts of this clonotype. The chain carries TRBV9 and TRBJ2-2; D ambiguous. V lost 0 bases and J 7 bases, leaving 4 bases between the germline ends. This CDR3 contains 12 residues. CDR1 and CDR2 (germline): SGDLS, YYNGEE. The CDR3 DNA reads TGTGCCAGCAGCGTAGCGAGCGGGGAGCTGTTTTTT. Protein sequence: CASSVASGELFF.

The CDR3: CASRYQGNTEAFF. As DNA, the CDR3 is TGTGCCAGCAGGTATCAGGGGAACACTGAAGCTTTCTTT. V gene TRBV6-2 or TRBV6-3 combines with J gene TRBJ1-1; weak D call: TRBD1 (5 bases). Germline V gene lookup returns CDR1 MNHEY and CDR2 SVGEGT. The length of the CDR3 is 13 residues. Trimming pared 6 bases from V and 1 base from J, leaving 9 bases between.

This clonotype appeared many times. V is TRBV27 and J is TRBJ2-7; maybe TRBD1 (6 bases). The CDR3 has 14 amino acids. CDR1 is MNHEY and CDR2 is SMNVEV in the germline V gene (reference sequence). The V gene lost 2 bases and the J gene lost 0 bases, with 8 bases spanning the gap. CDR3 DNA: TGTGCCAGCAGTTTAACAGGGAGCTCCTACGAGCAGTACTTC. Translated: CASSLTGSSYEQYF.

This clonotype showed up many times. The V gene is TRBV28, the J gene TRBJ2-7; TRBD1 matches 7 bases. The CDR3 totals 14 residues. V gave up 3 bases and J gave up 4 bases; unmatched junction bases: 6. Looked up from germline, CDR1 is MDHEN and CDR2 is SYDVKM. The CDR3 loop is CASSFDRAEYEQYF. Here the CDR3 DNA reads TGTGCCAGCAGTTTTGACAGGGCCGAGTACGAGCAGTACTTC.

The chain links TRBV6-4 to TRBJ2-6; TRBD1 aligns across 8 bases. Germline loops: CDR1 MRHNA, CDR2 SNTAGT. The CDR3 runs 16 residues. V gave up 4 bases and J gave up 3 bases; unmatched junction bases: 5. The CDR3 region has the DNA TGTGCCAGCAGTGCCGAGACAGGGGATGGGGCCAACGTCCTGACTTTC. Translating it yields CASSAETGDGANVLTF.

V and J are TRBV24-1 and TRBJ1-2; 9 bases match TRBD1. Germline loops: CDR1 KGHDR, CDR2 SFDVKD. The trim removed 3 bases at V and 2 bases at J, leaving 3 bases unmatched. The CDR3 has 15 amino acids. The CDR3 sequence: CATSDEGQGNYGYTF. The CDR3 DNA is TGTGCCACCAGTGATGAAGGACAGGGGAACTATGGCTACACCTTC.

This clonotype was seen ten or more times. The chain links TRBV4-3 to TRBJ2-7; TRBD2 agrees at 11 bases. V lost 1 base, J lost 1 base, and 9 bases stayed unmatched. Germline CDR1 reads LGHNA; CDR2 reads YSLEER. The CDR3 has 18 residues. This CDR3 reads CASSQGSQTSGSSYEQYF. CDR3 DNA sequence: TGCGCCAGCAGCCAAGGCAGCCAAACTAGCGGGAGTTCCTACGAGCAGTACTTC.

This clonotype showed up many times. J is TRBJ2-5 and V is TRBV19, with 9 bases fitting TRBD2. Germline values: CDR1 LNHDA, CDR2 SQIVND (reference sequence). The CDR3 is 14 amino acids. V lost 4 bases, J lost 3 bases, and 3 bases stayed unmatched. Written as DNA, the CDR3 is TGTGCCAGTAGTACAAGACTAGCGGAAGAGACCCAGTACTTC. Its protein product is CASSTRLAEETQYF.

As for this clonotype: A much larger clone sits a single nucleotide away, making a read error possible. V usage is TRBV11-3 and J usage is TRBJ2-4; tentatively, D is TRBD2 (6 bases). Between the trimmed V and J ends, which lost 5 bases and 8 bases, there was a span of 19 bases. Per germline, CDR1 SGHNT and CDR2 YENEEA. The CDR3 extends over 15 amino acids. CDR3 nucleotide sequence: TGTGCCAGCAGCAGAGGAACATGGCCGGGGGACATTCAGTACTTC. Translating gives CASSRGTWPGDIQYF.

In the case of this clonotype: Compared with germline, one end of the junction differs, possibly owing to a read error. This chain uses TRBV7-4 with TRBJ1-3; D is undetermined. The CDR3 is 13 residues long. The germline CDR1 and CDR2 sequences are SGHVT and SQSDAQ. CDR3 amino acids: CAISLALRNTISF. The CDR3 bases are TGTGCCATCAGCTTAGCGCTGAGAAACACCATATCTTTT.

The chain recombines TRBV6-2 or TRBV6-3 with TRBJ2-7; D is possibly TRBD1 (5 bases). There are 13 residues in the CDR3. Germline values: CDR1 MNHEY, CDR2 SVGEGT. Trimming shortened V by 5 bases and J by 6 bases, and 14 bases separated the two germline ends. The CDR3 loop reads CASSEIQGFEQYF. CDR3 nucleotide sequence: TGTGCCAGCAGTGAAATCCAGGGATTCGAGCAGTACTTC.

This clonotype was counted ten times or more. The V and J genes are TRBV5-1 and TRBJ2-1; D gene ambiguous. V was pared by 4 bases and J by 9 bases, with 17 bases between. CDR3 length: 14 residues. CDR1 and CDR2 from the germline V gene are SGHRS and YFSETQ. The CDR3 reads CASSLYPGRSEQFF. In nucleotides, the CDR3 is TGCGCCAGCAGCCTTTACCCCGGACGTAGTGAGCAGTTCTTC.

On this clonotype: With a far larger clone one base away, a read error is the likely cause. The chain employs TRBV6-2 or TRBV6-3 and TRBJ2-5, with D perhaps TRBD2 (5 bases). This CDR3 comprises 14 residues. V lost 5 bases and J 9 bases, leaving 19 bases between the germline ends. The germline V gene encodes CDR1 MNHEY and CDR2 SVGEGT. The CDR3 is CASSETIPPEPQYF. The DNA of the CDR3 is TGTGCCAGCAGTGAGACTATCCCGCCGGAGCCCCAGTACTTC.

This clonotype was observed at least ten times. The chain employs TRBV6-5 and TRBJ1-6, with D possibly TRBD1 on 5 matching bases. The CDR3 has 15 amino acids. The V and J ends lost 0 bases and 6 bases respectively, with 9 bases between them. Germline assignment: CDR1 MNHEY and CDR2 SVGAGI. CDR3 protein: CASSYSGTPNSPLHF. The CDR3 nucleotides read TGTGCCAGCAGTTACTCAGGGACCCCTAATTCACCCCTCCACTTT.

On this clonotype: A far larger clone is just one base off, so this is likely a read error. The chain uses TRBV7-3 and TRBJ2-2; no clear D. V gave up 2 bases and J gave up 8 bases, with 12 bases separating them. The germline CDR1 and CDR2 sequences are SGHTA and FQGTGA. CDR3 length equals 14 residues. CDR3 nucleotide sequence: TGTGCCAGCAGCTTAGAGTCCGTCATTGGGGAGCTGTTTTTT. It yields the protein CASSLESVIGELFF.

This clonotype was observed at least ten times. This chain connects TRBV18 to TRBJ2-3; D not certain. The CDR3 consists of 12 residues. CDR1 and CDR2 (germline): KGHSH, LQKENI. The germline V and J ends were trimmed by 5 bases and 6 bases, with 9 bases remaining between them. CDR3 in amino acids: CASSSSRDTQYF. CDR3 in DNA: TGTGCCAGCTCATCCTCCAGGGATACGCAGTATTTT.

This chain connects TRBV20-1 to TRBJ2-7, with 8 bases matching TRBD2. CDR1 and CDR2 from the germline V gene are DFQATT and SNEGSKA (reference sequence). This CDR3 has 14 amino acids. V lost 3 bases to trimming and J lost 7 bases; unmatched junction nucleotides: 11. In nucleotides, the CDR3 is TGCAGTGCTAGCCCCCCCGGGGGGGCTGAGGAGCAGTACTTC. This gives the protein CSASPPGGAEEQYF.

The rearrangement joins TRBV28 to TRBJ2-2; D is tentatively TRBD1 or TRBD2 (7 bases each). The CDR3 runs to 15 residues. Germline CDR1 and CDR2: MDHEN and SYDVKM. The ends were cut back, 6 bases at V and 4 bases at J, with 15 bases in the middle. CDR3 DNA sequence: TGTGCCAGCAGAAAAGGGAGGGGGCGCACCGGGGAGCTGTTTTTT. Translation gives CASRKGRGRTGELFF.

This clonotype was recorded at least ten times. The chain joins TRBV12-3 or TRBV12-4 to TRBJ2-3, with D possibly matching TRBD2 (5 bases). The CDR3 runs 15 residues. The V and J ends lost 5 bases and 3 bases respectively, with 15 bases between them. CDR3 sequence reads: CASSHSWGETDTQYF. The CDR3 nucleotides are TGTGCCAGCAGTCACTCTTGGGGAGAGACAGATACGCAGTATTTT.